This T cell receptor beta chain was observed in a study of glioma-infiltrating T cells after dendritic cell vaccination. The wider study: The vaccine used monocyte-derived dendritic cells pulsed overnight with autologous tumor lysate.

Isocitrate dehydrogenase mutation was absent in all glioblastoma patients. TCRB CDR3 was amplified from 2 ug genomic DNA or less. Method: immunoSEQ multiplex PCR; TCRdb's copy keeps in-frame clones and lacks some. The sample has roughly 51,000 clones, 85% seen once; the top ten hold around 10%. The CDR3 sequence is 17 residues long. Trimming took off 0 bases at V and 4 bases at J, with 18 bases between the two ends. The germline V gene encodes CDR1 LGHNA and CDR2 YSLEER. The sequence was obtained from a human donor with glioblastoma. This rearrangement joins TRBV4-3 to TRBJ1-1; maybe TRBD1 (6 bases). Sample: blood, taken before dendritic cell vaccination. The CDR3 DNA reads as TGCGCCAGCAGCCAAGATCGAAGCTGGGGGCTAGGCACTGAAGCTTTCTTT. It translates to CASSQDRSWGLGTEAFF.